A single sample is the source of the 11 T cell receptor beta chains below, sequenced in a study of blood T cell repertoires in COVID-19. The protocol was immunoSEQ multiplex PCR, while the TCRdb copy is restricted to in-frame clones and leaves out a portion. This sample carries 150,000 to 200,000 clones, 80% of them seen once, and the ten largest clones take under 8%. The sample consisted of peripheral blood. The source of these receptors is a man in his 60s with acute or convalescent COVID-19.

The chain recombines TRBV6-5 with TRBJ1-2, with no clear D. Trimming took off 2 bases at V and 4 bases at J, with 5 bases between the two ends. Per germline, CDR1 MNHEY and CDR2 SVGAGI. This CDR3 spans 12 amino acids. In DNA, the CDR3 is TGTGCCAGCAGTTACAGCGGCTATGGCTACACCTTC. Translating it yields CASSYSGYGYTF.

This chain links TRBV5-1 with TRBJ2-5; TRBD2 aligns across 15 bases. The CDR3 extends over 15 amino acids. CDR1 SGHRS and CDR2 YFSETQ come from the germline V gene. V dropped 4 bases and J dropped 5; count of bases not matched to a gene: 3. Here the CDR3 reads CASSAGTSGRETQYF. Written as DNA, the CDR3 is TGCGCCAGCAGCGCCGGGACTAGCGGGAGGGAGACCCAGTACTTC.

This sequence joins TRBV12-5 and TRBJ2-2; D gene unclear. Germline V lookup: CDR1 LGHNT, CDR2 FRNRAP. Trimming removed 4 bases at V and 1 base at J, with 19 bases between. The CDR3 is made up of 18 amino acids. CDR3 bases: TGTGCTAGTGGTTCACCTCAACCCCAGACAAGGAACACCGGGGAGCTGTTTTTT. This codes for CASGSPQPQTRNTGELFF.

The chain employs TRBV9 and TRBJ2-1; the match to TRBD2 covers 9 bases. There are 16 residues in the CDR3. The V and J ends lost 0 bases and 3 bases, in that order; junction bases with no gene match: 4. Germline CDR1 is SGDLS and CDR2 is YYNGEE. The CDR3 DNA reads as TGTGCCAGCAGCGTAGGTAGCGGGAGTCTCTACAATGAGCAGTTCTTC. Translation gives CASSVGSGSLYNEQFF.

The chain combines TRBV21-1 with TRBJ1-5. TRBV21-1 has pseudogene status. This CDR3 is built from 16 residues. The DNA of the CDR3 is TGTGCCAGCAGCAAATTAGGCGGGGACCCCAATCAGCCCCAGCATTTT. The encoded protein is CASSKLGGDPNQPQHF.

The chain recombines TRBV11-3 with TRBJ2-7, with 9 bases fitting TRBD1. Trimming at V came to 2 bases and at J to 9 bases, leaving 11 bases not matched to a gene. CDR3 length: 15 residues. The V gene's germline CDR1 is SGHNT and CDR2 YENEEA. The CDR3 DNA reads TGTGCCAGCAGCTTACCAGACAGGGGGGGTGAAGGGCAGTACTTC. Translation gives CASSLPDRGGEGQYF.

V usage is TRBV5-1 and J usage is TRBJ1-1; 8 nucleotides line up with TRBD1. The CDR3 loop spans 14 amino acids. CDR1 is SGHRS and CDR2 is YFSETQ in the germline V gene. Trimming cost V 4 bases and J 4 bases; bases outside gene matches: 6. Written as DNA, the CDR3 is TGCGCCAGCAGCCCAGGACAGGGAGGCACTGAAGCTTTCTTT. This encodes CASSPGQGGTEAFF.

This chain connects TRBV4-2 to TRBJ1-2; 8 nucleotides line up with TRBD1. V lost 0 bases to trimming and J lost 7 bases; unmatched junction nucleotides: 4. The length of the CDR3 is 14 residues. The V gene's germline CDR1 is LGHNA and CDR2 YNFKEQ. CDR3 bases: TGTGCCAGCAGCCAAGAACAGGGGGGGTTTGGCTACACCTTC. This gives the protein CASSQEQGGFGYTF.

This chain's CDR3 is CAIREASTYNEQFF. As DNA, the CDR3 is TGTGCCATCCGCGAGGCTAGCACCTACAATGAGCAGTTCTTC. The rearrangement links TRBV10-3 to TRBJ2-1, with D possibly matching TRBD2 (5 bases). CDR1 ENHRY and CDR2 SYGVKD come from the germline V gene. CDR3 size: 14 residues. Trimming removed 8 bases from V and 2 bases from J, with 13 bases in between.

This clone was seen repeatedly, ten times or more. The J gene is TRBJ1-5, the V gene TRBV29-1; 7 nucleotides align to TRBD1. CDR3 length: 13 residues. J was trimmed by 5 bases and V by 7 bases; bases with no gene match: 8. Germline assignment: CDR1 SQVTM and CDR2 ANQGSEA. The CDR3 nucleotides read TGCAGCGGTACTACAGGGGTGGATCAGCCCCAGCATTTT. This gives the protein CSGTTGVDQPQHF.

The chain links TRBV3-1 (or the pseudogene TRBV3-2) to TRBJ2-1; 11 bases match TRBD2. The V gene's germline CDR1 is LGHDT and CDR2 YNNKEL (reference sequence). Trimming took 4 bases from V and 7 from J; bases not matched to a gene: 9. The CDR3 length is 16 residues. The CDR3 here is CASSLTSGRWGNEQFF. The CDR3 DNA follows: TGTGCCAGCAGCCTCACTAGCGGGAGATGGGGTAATGAGCAGTTCTTC.